This TCR beta chain was sequenced during a study of naive and memory T cell subsets. Study-wide findings and caveats: Especially in CD8 cells, naive repertoires contained a few larger clonotypes, possibly CD45RA-re-expressing memory cells. A clonotype means one alpha or beta sequence, not an alpha/beta pair. In naive cells, over 90% of TCR sequences were seen only once.

An equimolar mix of two oligonucleotides served as the beta constant-region primer for TRBC1 and TRBC2. Nested alpha and beta constant-region primers with the SP2 primer drove four PCR rounds on ligated cDNA. TCRdb re-called the UMI-ligation and nested PCR reads through MiXCR, storing one row per CDR3 protein. The sample records roughly 150,000 distinct CDR3 sequences, over 20% being singletons. The V gene end was trimmed by 3 bases and the J gene end by 5 bases; junction bases not matched to a gene: 9. The CDR3 length is 15 residues. Concerning this clonotype: The antigen is undetermined.

This TCR was recovered from a human donor in good health. The chain carries TRBV12-3 or TRBV12-4 and TRBJ2-7; 8 bases map to TRBD1. Specimen: naive CD4+ T cells from blood. The CDR3 region has the DNA TGTGCCAGCAGTTTTTATGCCAGGGGGCAGGACGAGCAGTACTTC. This gives the protein CASSFYARGQDEQYF.